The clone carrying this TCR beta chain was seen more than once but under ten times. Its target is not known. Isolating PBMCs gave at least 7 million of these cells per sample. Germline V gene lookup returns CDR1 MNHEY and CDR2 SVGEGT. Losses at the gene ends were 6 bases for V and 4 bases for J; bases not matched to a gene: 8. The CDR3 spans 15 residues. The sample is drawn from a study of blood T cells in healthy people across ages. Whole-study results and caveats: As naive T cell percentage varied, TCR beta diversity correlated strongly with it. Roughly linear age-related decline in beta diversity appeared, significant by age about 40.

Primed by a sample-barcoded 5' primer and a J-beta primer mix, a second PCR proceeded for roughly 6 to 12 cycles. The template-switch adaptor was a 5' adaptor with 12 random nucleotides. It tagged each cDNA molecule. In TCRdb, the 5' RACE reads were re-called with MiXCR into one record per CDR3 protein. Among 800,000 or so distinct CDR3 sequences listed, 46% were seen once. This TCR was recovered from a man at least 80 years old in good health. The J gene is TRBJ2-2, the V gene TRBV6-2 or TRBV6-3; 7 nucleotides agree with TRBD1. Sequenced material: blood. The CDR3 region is CASRGEDRVTGELFF. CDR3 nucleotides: TGTGCCAGCAGGGGAGAAGACAGGGTCACCGGGGAGCTGTTTTTT.